These 20 T cell receptor beta chains originate from one sample sequenced in a study of blood T cell repertoires in COVID-19. Libraries were prepared by immunoSEQ multiplex PCR; TCRdb keeps only in-frame clonotypes and omits some of them. Found here are approximately 170,000 clones, 70% to 85% of them singletons; the top ten hold roughly 3.2%. Sequencing was performed on PBMCs or T cells enriched from blood (not recorded which). These receptors originate from a woman aged 25-40 years who had recovered from COVID-19.

The chain is built from TRBV5-5 and TRBJ2-5, with TRBD2 identical over 7 bases. Germline V lookup: CDR1 SGHKS, CDR2 YYEKEE (reference sequence). CDR3 length equals 14 residues. Trimming removed 2 bases from V and 2 bases from J; junction bases left unmatched: 3. The CDR3 DNA reads as TGTGCCAGCAGCTTAGGACTAGGTCAAGAGACCCAGTACTTC. This translates into CASSLGLGQETQYF.

This clone was detected many times. The chain uses TRBV13 and TRBJ2-3; D gene ambiguous. Germline CDR1 and CDR2: PRHDT and FYEKMQ (reference sequence). CDR3 length: 11 amino acids. V lost 8 bases to trimming and J lost 6 bases, with 9 bases between them. The CDR3 is CASRVGDTQYF. The CDR3 DNA follows: TGTGCCAGCCGGGTCGGGGATACGCAGTATTTT.

The genes are TRBV2 and TRBJ2-2; 8 bases are shared with TRBD1. J gave up 2 bases and V 4 bases, and 6 bases lay outside the gene matches. The CDR3 has 16 amino acids. Per the germline V gene, CDR1 is SNHLY and CDR2 is FYNNEI. The DNA of the CDR3 is TGTGCCAGCAGTGGCGACAGGGGACCTAACACCGGGGAGCTGTTTTTT. Its protein product is CASSGDRGPNTGELFF.

This chain joins TRBV2 and TRBJ2-6; TRBD1 matches 7 bases. The trim removed 9 bases at V and 1 base at J, leaving 6 bases unmatched. This CDR3 is 15 amino acids long. The germline gives CDR1 SNHLY, CDR2 FYNNEI. CDR3 nucleotides: TGTGCCAGACGACAGGGTTCATCTGGGGCCAACGTCCTGACTTTC. This sequence encodes CARRQGSSGANVLTF.

This chain connects TRBV19 to TRBJ1-1; 7 bases agree with TRBD1. The CDR3 spans 12 residues. Per the germline V gene, CDR1 is LNHDA and CDR2 is SQIVND (reference sequence). V gave up 6 bases and J gave up 4 bases; unmatched junction bases: 2. The CDR3 spells CASRSGGTEAFF. DNA for the CDR3: TGTGCCAGTAGATCAGGGGGCACTGAAGCTTTCTTT.

The rearrangement joins TRBV19 to TRBJ2-4, with 10 bases fitting TRBD2. Germline trimming cut 5 bases from V and 3 bases from J; bases unmatched to any gene: 7. Germline CDR1 and CDR2: LNHDA and SQIVND (reference sequence). CDR3 length: 16 residues. CDR3 loop: CASSEPRTSGKNIQYF. CDR3 in DNA: TGTGCCAGTAGTGAACCTCGGACTAGCGGCAAAAACATTCAGTACTTC.

DNA for the CDR3: TGTGCCAGCCGCCCCGGGGGGGGGTATGGCTACACCTTC. Protein sequence: CASRPGGGYGYTF. The gene calls are TRBV28 and TRBJ1-2; TRBD1 might be the D (5 bases). In germline, CDR1 is MDHEN, CDR2 SYDVKM. There are 13 residues in the CDR3. V gave up 8 bases and J gave up 5 bases, with 15 bases separating them.

V is TRBV27 and J is TRBJ2-7; TRBD1 aligns across 7 bases. The CDR3 consists of 16 residues. With 8 bases clipped from V and 1 base from J, the junction kept 14 bases outside the gene matches. Per the germline V gene, CDR1 is MNHEY and CDR2 is SMNVEV (reference sequence). This CDR3 is CASHRTGVSSSYEQYF. The CDR3 coding sequence is TGTGCCAGCCATAGGACAGGCGTATCCTCATCCTACGAGCAGTACTTC.

The chain recombines TRBV3-1 (or the pseudogene TRBV3-2) with TRBJ1-1; D unresolved. Germline loops: CDR1 LGHDT, CDR2 YNNKEL (reference sequence). V gave up 4 bases and J gave up 5 bases, with 8 bases separating them. The CDR3 is 12 residues long. This chain's CDR3 is CASSLRQTEAFF. The CDR3, as DNA: TGTGCCAGCAGCCTTCGACAAACTGAAGCTTTCTTT.

This clone was picked up a small number of times. The chain has TRBV19 and TRBJ2-2; possible D gene TRBD1, 6 bases. Looked up from germline, CDR1 is LNHDA and CDR2 is SQIVND (reference sequence). The CDR3 extends over 11 amino acids. The V end was cut by 10 bases, the J end by 5 bases, with 8 bases between. This CDR3 reads CATRGTGELFF. CDR3 DNA sequence: TGTGCCACCAGGGGTACCGGGGAGCTGTTTTTT.

In nucleotides, the CDR3 is TGTGCCAGCAGTATTGGGACTGGCTACACCGGGGAGCTGTTTTTT. Amino acid sequence: CASSIGTGYTGELFF. The rearrangement uses TRBV6-4 and TRBJ2-2; D is perhaps TRBD2 (6 bases). Germline V gene data show CDR1 as MRHNA and CDR2 as SNTAGT. The CDR3 extends over 15 amino acids. V was clipped by 5 bases and J by 3 bases, with 13 bases between them.

The chain has TRBV28 and TRBJ1-1; 9 bases map to TRBD1. V lost 6 bases, J lost 4 bases, and 12 bases stayed unmatched. The CDR3 runs to 16 residues. Germline-derived CDR1 and CDR2 are MDHEN and SYDVKM. CDR3 sequence (DNA): TGTGCCAGCAGCTCCGGGAACAGGGGGCGCGGCACTGAAGCTTTCTTT. This sequence encodes CASSSGNRGRGTEAFF.

This clone occurred a few times. The chain employs TRBV28 and TRBJ1-2, with 8 bases that match TRBD1. V shed 5 bases, J shed 7 bases, and the junction held 9 bases outside the gene matches. The CDR3 is 14 amino acids. The V gene's germline CDR1 is MDHEN and CDR2 SYDVKM. The CDR3 region has the DNA TGTGCCAGCAGTCGGTCAGGGGGCATCTCTGGCTACACCTTC. Protein product: CASSRSGGISGYTF.

The gene calls are TRBV2 and TRBJ1-1; 12 bases agree with TRBD1. With 6 bases clipped from V and 4 bases from J, the junction kept 6 bases outside the gene matches. The length of the CDR3 is 15 residues. The V gene's germline CDR1 is SNHLY and CDR2 FYNNEI. The DNA of the CDR3 is TGTGCCAGCAGGGAATGGGACAGGGGGCTCACTGAAGCTTTCTTT. This sequence encodes CASREWDRGLTEAFF.

The chain carries TRBV28 and TRBJ2-7; TRBD2 aligns across 8 bases. The CDR3 runs to 17 residues. V dropped 6 bases and J dropped 2; count of bases not matched to a gene: 15. Germline V lookup: CDR1 MDHEN, CDR2 SYDVKM. This CDR3 is CASRLKWIGGLAYEQYF. The CDR3 nucleotides are TGTGCCAGCAGACTAAAGTGGATAGGGGGACTAGCCTACGAGCAGTACTTC.

This clone was observed once. The chain carries TRBV12-3 or TRBV12-4 and TRBJ1-2, with D unresolved. The CDR3 extends over 12 amino acids. V was clipped by 6 bases and J by 5 bases, with 10 bases between them. The CDR3 loop reads CASSLRTYGYTF. CDR3 nucleotides: TGTGCCAGCAGCCTTCGGACTTATGGCTACACCTTC.

The gene calls are TRBV3-1 (or the pseudogene TRBV3-2) and TRBJ1-1; 7 nucleotides align to TRBD1. V dropped 0 bases and J dropped 10; count of bases not matched to a gene: 8. In germline, CDR1 is LGHDT, CDR2 YNNKEL (reference sequence). The CDR3 covers 14 residues. The CDR3 DNA reads TGTGCCAGCAGCCAAGAAGCGAGGCGACAGGGAGCTTTCTTT. This encodes CASSQEARRQGAFF.

This clone was counted a few times. The rearrangement uses TRBV2 and TRBJ1-6; possible D gene TRBD1, 5 bases. The CDR3 loop spans 11 amino acids. V lost 7 bases and J lost 14, with 12 bases in between. Germline V gives CDR1 SNHLY, CDR2 FYNNEI. The CDR3 region has the DNA TGTGCCAGCACCAAGGGGCAGACCCTCCACTTT. Protein: CASTKGQTLHF.

This clone has more than one count but fewer than ten. The chain recombines TRBV4-2 with TRBJ1-3, with D possibly being TRBD1 (5 bases). This CDR3 spans 18 amino acids. V was trimmed by 2 bases and J by 0 bases, leaving 17 bases between them. Germline CDR1 and CDR2: LGHNA and YNFKEQ. The CDR3 DNA follows: TGTGCCAGCAGCCAATTCCATCGCCAGACAGCCTCTGGAAACACCATATATTTT. It yields the protein CASSQFHRQTASGNTIYF.

The J gene is TRBJ2-7, the V gene TRBV3-1 (or the pseudogene TRBV3-2); 13 bases agree with TRBD2. Trimming removed 0 bases from V and 1 base from J; junction bases left unmatched: 12. The CDR3 loop spans 20 amino acids. Germline CDR1 is LGHDT and CDR2 is YNNKEL (reference sequence). The CDR3 sequence: CASSQDLLQLGLAGSYEQYF. As DNA, the CDR3 is TGTGCCAGCAGCCAAGACCTTTTACAATTGGGACTAGCGGGATCCTACGAGCAGTACTTC.